This entry features one T cell receptor beta chain sequence. The data are from a study of early T cells in non-severe SARS-CoV-2 infection. Per germline, CDR1 SGHDN and CDR2 FVKESK. This CDR3 region has 15 residues. J was trimmed by 1 base and V by 6 bases; bases with no gene match: 5. Each CDR3 protein gets one entry after TCRdb re-called the 5' RACE reads with MiXCR. The sample lists 55,000 to 80,000 distinct CDR3 sequences; approximately 12% were seen once. Sequenced material: whole blood, taken at baseline. This receptor was taken from an adult who was a healthcare worker with PCR-confirmed SARS-CoV-2 infection or an uninfected control (not recorded which). This sequence joins TRBV14 and TRBJ2-1; 8 positions agree with TRBD1. The CDR3 is CASRPTGESYNEQFF. Written as DNA, the CDR3 is TGTGCCAGCAGACCGACAGGGGAGTCCTACAATGAGCAGTTCTTC.